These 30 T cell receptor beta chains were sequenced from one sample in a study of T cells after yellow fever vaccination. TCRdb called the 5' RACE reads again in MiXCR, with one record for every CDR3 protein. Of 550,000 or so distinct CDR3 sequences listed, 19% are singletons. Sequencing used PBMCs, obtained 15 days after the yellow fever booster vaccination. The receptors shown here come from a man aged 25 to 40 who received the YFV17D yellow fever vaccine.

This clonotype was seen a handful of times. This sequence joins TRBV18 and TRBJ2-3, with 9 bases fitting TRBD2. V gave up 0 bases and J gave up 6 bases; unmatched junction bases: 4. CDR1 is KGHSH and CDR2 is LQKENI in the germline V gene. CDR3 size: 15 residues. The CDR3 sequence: CASSPPAGGPDTQYF. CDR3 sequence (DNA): TGTGCCAGCTCACCACCGGCGGGAGGGCCGGATACGCAGTATTTT.

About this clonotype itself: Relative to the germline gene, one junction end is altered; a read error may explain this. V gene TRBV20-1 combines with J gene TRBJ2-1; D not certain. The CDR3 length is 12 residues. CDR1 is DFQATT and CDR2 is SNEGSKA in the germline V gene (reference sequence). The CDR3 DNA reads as TGCAGTGCTCGGACCCGCTACCTTAGGCCCCTCTTC. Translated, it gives CSARTRYLRPLF.

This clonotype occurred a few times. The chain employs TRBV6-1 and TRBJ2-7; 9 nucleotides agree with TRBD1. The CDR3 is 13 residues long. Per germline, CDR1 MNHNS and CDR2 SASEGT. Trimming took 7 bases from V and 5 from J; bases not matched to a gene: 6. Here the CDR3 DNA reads TGTGCCAGCAACCGGGACAGGGTAGACGAGCAGTACTTC. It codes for CASNRDRVDEQYF.

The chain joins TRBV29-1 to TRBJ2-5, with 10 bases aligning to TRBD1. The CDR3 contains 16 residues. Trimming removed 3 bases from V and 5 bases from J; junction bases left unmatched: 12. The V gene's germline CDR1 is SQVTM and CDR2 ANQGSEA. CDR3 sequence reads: CSVDRIWDRGHETQYF. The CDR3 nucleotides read TGCAGCGTTGACCGGATTTGGGACAGGGGACATGAGACCCAGTACTTC.

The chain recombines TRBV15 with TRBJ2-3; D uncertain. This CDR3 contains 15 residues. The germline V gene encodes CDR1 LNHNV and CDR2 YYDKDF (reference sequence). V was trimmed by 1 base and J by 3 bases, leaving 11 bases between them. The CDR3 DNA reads TGTGCCACCAGCAGAGGTGGGGTACCGACAGATACGCAGTATTTT. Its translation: CATSRGGVPTDTQYF.

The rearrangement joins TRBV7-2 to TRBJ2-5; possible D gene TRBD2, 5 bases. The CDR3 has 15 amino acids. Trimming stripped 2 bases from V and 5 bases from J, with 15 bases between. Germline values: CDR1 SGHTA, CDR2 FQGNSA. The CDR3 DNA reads TGTGCCAGCAGCTTATTCGTGGGAGTGGGGGAGACCCAGTACTTC. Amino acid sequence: CASSLFVGVGETQYF.

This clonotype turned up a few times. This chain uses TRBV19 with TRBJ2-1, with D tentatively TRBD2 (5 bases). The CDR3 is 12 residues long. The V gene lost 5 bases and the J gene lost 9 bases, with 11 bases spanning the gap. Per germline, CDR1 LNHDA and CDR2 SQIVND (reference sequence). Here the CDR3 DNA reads TGTGCCAGTAGTCCCGAGGGTGGTGAGCAGTTCTTC. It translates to CASSPEGGEQFF.

CDR3 in amino acids: CASSAGTVANTGELFF. The CDR3 nucleotides are TGTGCCAGCAGCGCCGGGACTGTCGCGAACACCGGGGAGCTGTTTTTT. This chain joins TRBV7-2 and TRBJ2-2, with D tentatively TRBD2 (6 bases). V was cut by 5 bases and J by 0 bases, with 13 bases left in between. The CDR3 runs 16 residues. Looked up from germline, CDR1 is SGHTA and CDR2 is FQGNSA. Filled out from reference TRBV7-2 and TRBJ2-2, the complete variable domain reads GAGVSQSPSNKVTEKGKDVELRCDPISGHTALYWYRQSLGQGLEFLIYFQGNSAPDKSGLPSDRFSAERTGGSVSTLTIQRTQQEDSAVYLCASSAGTVANTGELFFGEGSRLTVL.

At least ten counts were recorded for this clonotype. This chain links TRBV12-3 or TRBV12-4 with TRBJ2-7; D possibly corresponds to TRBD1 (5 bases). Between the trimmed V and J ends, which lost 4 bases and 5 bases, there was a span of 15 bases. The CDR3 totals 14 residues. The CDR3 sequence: CASSSRKGKDEQYF. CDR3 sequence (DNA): TGTGCCAGCAGTTCCCGTAAGGGGAAAGACGAGCAGTACTTC.

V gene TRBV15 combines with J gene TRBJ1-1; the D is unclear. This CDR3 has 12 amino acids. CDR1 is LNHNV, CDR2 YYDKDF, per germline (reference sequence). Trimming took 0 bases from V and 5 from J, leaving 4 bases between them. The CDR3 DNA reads TGTGCCACCAGCAGAGATATGACTGAAGCTTTCTTT. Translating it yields CATSRDMTEAFF.

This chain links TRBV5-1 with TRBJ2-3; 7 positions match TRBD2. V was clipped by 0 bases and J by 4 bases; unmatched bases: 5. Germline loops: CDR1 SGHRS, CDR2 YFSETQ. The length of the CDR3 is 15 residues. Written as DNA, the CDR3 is TGCGCCAGCAGCTTGGGTTCGGCGGGAGCAGATACGCAGTATTTT. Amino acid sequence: CASSLGSAGADTQYF.

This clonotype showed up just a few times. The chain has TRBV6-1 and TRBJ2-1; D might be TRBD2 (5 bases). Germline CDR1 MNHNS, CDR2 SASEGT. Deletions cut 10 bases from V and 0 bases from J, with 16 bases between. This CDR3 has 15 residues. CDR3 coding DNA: TGTGCCAACTCTCTAGCCGAGTCCTCCTACAATGAGCAGTTCTTC. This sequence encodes CANSLAESSYNEQFF.

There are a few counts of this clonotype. CDR3 coding DNA: TGTGCCTGGAGTGTTGGGCTAGCGGGGAACTACGAGCAGTACTTC. Translated: CAWSVGLAGNYEQYF. The chain has TRBV30 and TRBJ2-7, with 9 bases that match TRBD2. Per germline, CDR1 GTSNPN and CDR2 SVGIG (reference sequence). The J segment lost 3 bases and the V segment lost 0 bases, leaving 6 bases of the junction unmatched. There are 15 residues in the CDR3.

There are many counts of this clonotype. CDR3 in DNA: TGTGCCAGCAGCTCCGGGACGGTGGAGGTCTACAATGAGCAGTTCTTC. As protein: CASSSGTVEVYNEQFF. The V call is TRBV5-6, the J call TRBJ2-1, with D perhaps matching TRBD1 or TRBD2 (5 bases each). V was cut by 3 bases and J by 3 bases, with 16 bases left in between. CDR1 and CDR2 from the germline V gene are SGHDT and YYEEEE. The CDR3 sequence is 16 residues long.

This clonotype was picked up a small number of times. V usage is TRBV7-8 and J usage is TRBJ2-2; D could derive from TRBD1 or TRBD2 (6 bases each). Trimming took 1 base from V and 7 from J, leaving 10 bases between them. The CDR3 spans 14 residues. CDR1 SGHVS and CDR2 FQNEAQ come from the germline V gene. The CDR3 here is CASSLGGAVGELFF. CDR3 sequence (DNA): TGTGCCAGCAGCTTAGGGGGGGCGGTCGGGGAGCTGTTTTTT. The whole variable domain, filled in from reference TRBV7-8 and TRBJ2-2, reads GAGVSQSPRYKVAKRGQDVALRCDPISGHVSLFWYQQALGQGPEFLTYFQNEAQLDKSGLPSDRFFAERPEGSVSTLKIQRTQQEDSAVYLCASSLGGAVGELFFGEGSRLTVL.

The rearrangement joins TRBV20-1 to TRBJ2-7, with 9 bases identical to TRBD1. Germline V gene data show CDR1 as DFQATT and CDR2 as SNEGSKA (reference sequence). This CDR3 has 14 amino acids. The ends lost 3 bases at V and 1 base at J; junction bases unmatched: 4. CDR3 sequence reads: CSARGQGFSYEQYF. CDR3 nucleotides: TGCAGTGCTAGGGGACAGGGCTTTTCCTACGAGCAGTACTTC.

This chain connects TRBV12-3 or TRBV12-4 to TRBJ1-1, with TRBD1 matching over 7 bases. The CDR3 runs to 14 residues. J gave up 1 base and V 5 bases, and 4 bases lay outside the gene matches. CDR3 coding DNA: TGTGCCAGCAGTCCGACAGGGCGGAACACTGAAGCTTTCTTT. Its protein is CASSPTGRNTEAFF.

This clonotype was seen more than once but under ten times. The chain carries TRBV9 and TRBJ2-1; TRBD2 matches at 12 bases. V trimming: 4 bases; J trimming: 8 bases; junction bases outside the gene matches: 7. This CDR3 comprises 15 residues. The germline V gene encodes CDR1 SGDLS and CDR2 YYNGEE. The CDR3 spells CASSFGLAGNDEQFF. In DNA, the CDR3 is TGTGCCAGCAGCTTTGGACTAGCGGGAAATGATGAGCAGTTCTTC.

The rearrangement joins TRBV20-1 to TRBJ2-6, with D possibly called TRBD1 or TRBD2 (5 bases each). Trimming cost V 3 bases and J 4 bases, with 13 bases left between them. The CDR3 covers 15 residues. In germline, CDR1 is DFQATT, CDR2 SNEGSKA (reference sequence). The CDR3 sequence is CSARISGTGANVLTF. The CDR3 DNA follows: TGCAGTGCTAGGATCTCAGGGACCGGGGCCAACGTCCTGACTTTC.

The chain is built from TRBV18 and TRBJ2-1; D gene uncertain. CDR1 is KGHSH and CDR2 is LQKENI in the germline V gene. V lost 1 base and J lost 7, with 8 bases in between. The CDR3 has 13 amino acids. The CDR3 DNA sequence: TGTGCCAGCTCACCACTAATCGGTAATGAGCAGTTCTTC. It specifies CASSPLIGNEQFF.

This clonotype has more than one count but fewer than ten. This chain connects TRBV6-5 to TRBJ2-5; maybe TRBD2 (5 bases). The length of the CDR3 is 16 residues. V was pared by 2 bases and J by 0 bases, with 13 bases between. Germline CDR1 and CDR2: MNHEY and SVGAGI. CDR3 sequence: CASSYLDWEYQETQYF. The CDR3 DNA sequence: TGTGCCAGCAGTTACCTCGACTGGGAGTACCAAGAGACCCAGTACTTC.

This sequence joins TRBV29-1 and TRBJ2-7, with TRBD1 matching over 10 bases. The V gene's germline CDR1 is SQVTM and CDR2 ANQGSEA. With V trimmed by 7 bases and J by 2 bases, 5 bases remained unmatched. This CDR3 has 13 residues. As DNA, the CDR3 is TGCAGCGCCAGACAGGGGGCGGCCTACGAGCAGTACTTC. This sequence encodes CSARQGAAYEQYF.

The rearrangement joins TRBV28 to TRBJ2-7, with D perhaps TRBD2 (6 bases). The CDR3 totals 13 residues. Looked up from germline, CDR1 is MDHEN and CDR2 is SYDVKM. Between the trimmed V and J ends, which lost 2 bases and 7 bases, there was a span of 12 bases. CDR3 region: CASSLAGFAEQYF. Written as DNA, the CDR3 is TGTGCCAGCAGTTTAGCGGGGTTCGCGGAGCAGTACTTC. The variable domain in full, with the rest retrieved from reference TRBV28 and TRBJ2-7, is DVKVTQSSRYLVKRTGEKVFLECVQDMDHENMFWYRQDPGLGLRLIYFSYDVKMKEKGDIPEGYSVSREKKERFSLILESASTNQTSMYLCASSLAGFAEQYFGPGTRLTVT.

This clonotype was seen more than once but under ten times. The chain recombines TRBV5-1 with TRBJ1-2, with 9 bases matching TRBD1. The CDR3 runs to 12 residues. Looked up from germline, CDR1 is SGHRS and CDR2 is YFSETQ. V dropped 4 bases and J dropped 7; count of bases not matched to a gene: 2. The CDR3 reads CASSRTGAGYTF. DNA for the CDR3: TGCGCCAGCAGCAGGACAGGGGCTGGCTACACCTTC.

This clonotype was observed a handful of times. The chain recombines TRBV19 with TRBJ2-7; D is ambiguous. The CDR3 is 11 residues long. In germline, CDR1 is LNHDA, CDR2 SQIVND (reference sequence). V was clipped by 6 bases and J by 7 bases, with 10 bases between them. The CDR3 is CASRASGEQYF. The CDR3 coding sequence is TGTGCCAGTAGAGCGTCTGGAGAGCAGTACTTC. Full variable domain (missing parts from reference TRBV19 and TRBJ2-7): DGGITQSPKYLFRKEGQNVTLSCEQNLNHDAMYWYRQDPGQGLRLIYYSQIVNDFQKGDIAEGYSVSREKKESFPLTVTSAQKNPTAFYLCASRASGEQYFGPGTRLTVT.

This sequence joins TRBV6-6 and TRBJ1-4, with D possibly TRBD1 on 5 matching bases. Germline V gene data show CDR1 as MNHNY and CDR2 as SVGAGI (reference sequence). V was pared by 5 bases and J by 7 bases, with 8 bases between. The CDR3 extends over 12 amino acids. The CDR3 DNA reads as TGTGCCAGCAGTGCGGGGGGTGAAAAACTGTTTTTT. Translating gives CASSAGGEKLFF.

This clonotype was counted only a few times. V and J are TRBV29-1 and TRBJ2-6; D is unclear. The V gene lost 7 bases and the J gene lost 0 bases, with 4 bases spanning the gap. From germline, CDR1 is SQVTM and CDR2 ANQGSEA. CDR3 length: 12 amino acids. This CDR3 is CSAGSGANVLTF. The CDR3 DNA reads TGCAGCGCTGGCTCTGGGGCCAACGTCCTGACTTTC.

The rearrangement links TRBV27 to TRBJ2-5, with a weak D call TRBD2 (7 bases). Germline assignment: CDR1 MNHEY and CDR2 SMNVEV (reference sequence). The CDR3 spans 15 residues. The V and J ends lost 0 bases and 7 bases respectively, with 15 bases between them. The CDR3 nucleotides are TGTGCCAGCAGTTTATCCGGACTAGGGGGGGTGACCCAGTACTTC. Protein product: CASSLSGLGGVTQYF.

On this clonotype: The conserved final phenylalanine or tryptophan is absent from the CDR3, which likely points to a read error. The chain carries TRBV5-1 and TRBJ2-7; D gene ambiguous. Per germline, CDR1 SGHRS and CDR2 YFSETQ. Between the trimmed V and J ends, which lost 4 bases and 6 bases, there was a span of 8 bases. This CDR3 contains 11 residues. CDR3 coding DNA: TGCGCCAGCAGCCCCGACACCGAGCAGTACTCC. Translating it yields CASSPDTEQYS.

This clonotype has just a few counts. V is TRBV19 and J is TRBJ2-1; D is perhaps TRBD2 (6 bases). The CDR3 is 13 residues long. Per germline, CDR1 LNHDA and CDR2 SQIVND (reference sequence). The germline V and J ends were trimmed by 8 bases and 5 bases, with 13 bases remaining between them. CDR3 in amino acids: CASSRGINNEQFF. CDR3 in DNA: TGTGCCAGTTCTCGGGGGATTAACAATGAGCAGTTCTTC. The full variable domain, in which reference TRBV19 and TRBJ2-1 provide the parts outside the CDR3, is DGGITQSPKYLFRKEGQNVTLSCEQNLNHDAMYWYRQDPGQGLRLIYYSQIVNDFQKGDIAEGYSVSREKKESFPLTVTSAQKNPTAFYLCASSRGINNEQFFGPGTRLTVL.